This entry concerns a single T cell receptor beta chain. Its specificity is not known. The data belong to a study of Tregs in tolerant kidney transplant recipients. Study as a whole: The nonmyeloablative bone marrow transplants came from related graft donors, with transient mixed chimerism.

Study-wide findings and caveats: Tregs expanded with activated donor B cells seemed most donor-specific. This study did not directly address biological reproducibility.

TCRdb's table, derived via immunoSEQ multiplex PCR, lists solely in-frame clones and lacks some. Here the sample spans nearly 95,000 clones, over 85% being singletons. Germline CDR1 and CDR2: LGHNA and YNFKEQ. The CDR3 extends over 16 amino acids. V was clipped by 4 bases and J by 5 bases, with 20 bases between them. The rearrangement uses TRBV4-2 and TRBJ2-5, with TRBD2 as a possible D gene (5 bases). This TCR was recovered from a human donor who received a combined kidney and bone marrow transplant. Material: CD4+ T cells from blood, obtained before the transplant. CDR3 sequence reads: CASSPGSAVRGETQYF. CDR3 bases: TGTGCCAGCAGCCCTGGATCAGCCGTCCGAGGGGAGACCCAGTACTTC.